The rows below give T cell receptor beta chains drawn from one sample of a study of blood T cell repertoires in COVID-19. This table comes from immunoSEQ multiplex PCR, and its TCRdb copy is limited to in-frame clones, with some not included. The sample comprises 300,000 to 450,000 clones, 80% to 90% of which are singletons, and 0.95% to 1.1% rests with the top ten. Sequencing was carried out using PBMCs or T cells enriched from blood (not recorded which). These receptors all stem from a man aged 18 to 35 who had recovered from COVID-19. The CDR3 runs from the conserved cysteine through the conserved F or W. D genes are given only for firm matches. For some rows the clone size is stated as once, few or many, or as a class when expanded; others skip it.

D gene: NA; J gene: TRBJ2-1; clone size: NA; V gene: TRBV9; CDR3 DNA: TGTGCCAGCAGCGTGAACCTCTTTGGGGGCGGAGAGCAGTTCTTC; CDR3 protein: CASSVNLFGGGEQFF
D gene: TRBD1; J gene: TRBJ2-5; clone size: NA; V gene: TRBV28; CDR3 DNA: TGTGCCAGCAGTCCGGGACAGGGCTTCCAAGAGACCCAGTACTTC; CDR3 protein: CASSPGQGFQETQYF
D gene: TRBD1; J gene: TRBJ2-7; clone size: NA; V gene: TRBV28; CDR3 DNA: TGTGCCAGCAGTCAAATCGGGACAGGGGGCCCTTTGGTCTCCTACGAGCAGTACTTC; CDR3 protein: CASSQIGTGGPLVSYEQYF
D gene: TRBD1; J gene: TRBJ1-1; clone size: NA; V gene: TRBV27; CDR3 DNA: TGTGCCAGCAGTTCGCAGGGGGCGGCTTTCTTT; CDR3 protein: CASSSQGAAFF
D gene: NA; J gene: TRBJ1-5; clone size: NA; V gene: TRBV3-1/TRBV3-2; CDR3 DNA: TGTGCCAGCAGCCGGGGCCGAGATTATAGCAATCAGCCCCAGCATTTT; CDR3 protein: CASSRGRDYSNQPQHF
D gene: NA; J gene: TRBJ1-1; clone size: NA; V gene: TRBV3-1/TRBV3-2; CDR3 DNA: TGTGCCAGCAGCCAAACTCCCCCGGGCACTGAAGCTTTCTTT; CDR3 protein: CASSQTPPGTEAFF
D gene: NA; J gene: TRBJ2-7; clone size: NA; V gene: TRBV5-6; CDR3 DNA: TGTGCCAGCAGCCCCCGGACAGAAGGAAGCGAGCAGTACTTC; CDR3 protein: CASSPRTEGSEQYF
D gene: NA; J gene: TRBJ1-2; clone size: NA; V gene: TRBV19; CDR3 DNA: TGTGCCAGTAGTAATAATGCCGCAGGGGCTCGGGGCTACACCTTC; CDR3 protein: CASSNNAAGARGYTF
D gene: NA; J gene: TRBJ1-5; clone size: NA; V gene: TRBV30; CDR3 DNA: TGTGCCTGGAGTACGGGGTCGAATAGCAATCAGCCCCAGCATTTT; CDR3 protein: CAWSTGSNSNQPQHF
D gene: NA; J gene: TRBJ1-2; clone size: NA; V gene: TRBV19; CDR3 DNA: TGTGCCAGTAGTACCCCGCGGACTAGCTATGGCTACACCTTC; CDR3 protein: CASSTPRTSYGYTF
D gene: NA; J gene: TRBJ2-1; clone size: NA; V gene: TRBV10-1; CDR3 DNA: TGCGCCAGCAGTCAGTCGACAGGAAAAGCCTACAATGAGCAGTTCTTC; CDR3 protein: CASSQSTGKAYNEQFF
D gene: TRBD2; J gene: TRBJ2-1; clone size: NA; V gene: TRBV7-9; CDR3 DNA: TGTGCCAGCAGCTCGCCCGGGACTAGTCGTAATGAGCAGTTCTTC; CDR3 protein: CASSSPGTSRNEQFF
D gene: NA; J gene: TRBJ2-1; clone size: NA; V gene: TRBV13; CDR3 DNA: TGTGCCAGCAGACCCTCCGGCTCAGGGGTAACGGTTGAGTTCTTC; CDR3 protein: CASRPSGSGVTVEFF
D gene: NA; J gene: TRBJ1-2; clone size: NA; V gene: TRBV6-4; CDR3 DNA: TGTGCCAGCAGTGTAAGGGAGGGAGTGAACTATGGCTACACCTTC; CDR3 protein: CASSVREGVNYGYTF
D gene: NA; J gene: TRBJ2-4; clone size: NA; V gene: TRBV18; CDR3 DNA: TGTGCCAGCTCACCAGGGGAGGCCAAAAACATTCAGTACTTC; CDR3 protein: CASSPGEAKNIQYF
D gene: TRBD2; J gene: TRBJ2-7; clone size: NA; V gene: TRBV27; CDR3 DNA: TGTGCCAGCAGTAACGGACTAGCGGGAGGCGAGCAGTACTTC; CDR3 protein: CASSNGLAGGEQYF
D gene: TRBD2; J gene: TRBJ2-7; clone size: NA; V gene: TRBV29-1; CDR3 DNA: TGCAGCGTTGAAGACGCCGACCAGCGGGGAGCCTACGAGCAGTACTTC; CDR3 protein: CSVEDADQRGAYEQYF
D gene: TRBD2; J gene: TRBJ2-1; clone size: NA; V gene: TRBV7-3; CDR3 DNA: TGTGCCAGCAGCCTCGGACTAGCGGGAATCAATGAGCAGTTCTTC; CDR3 protein: CASSLGLAGINEQFF
D gene: NA; J gene: TRBJ2-1; clone size: NA; V gene: TRBV5-6; CDR3 DNA: TGTGCCAGCAGCCTTTCACCGAACTCCCGATCTAACAATGAGCAGTTCTTC; CDR3 protein: CASSLSPNSRSNNEQFF
D gene: TRBD1; J gene: TRBJ1-2; clone size: NA; V gene: TRBV28; CDR3 DNA: TGTGCCAGCAGTGAGGCAGGGGGCAGGAACAGTGGCTACACCTTC; CDR3 protein: CASSEAGGRNSGYTF
D gene: NA; J gene: TRBJ1-3; clone size: NA; V gene: TRBV28; CDR3 DNA: TGTGCCTCGGGTTGGGTAGGAGGGTACGGGTCCGGATCTGGAAACACCATATATTTT; CDR3 protein: CASGWVGGYGSGSGNTIYF
D gene: NA; J gene: TRBJ1-1; clone size: NA; V gene: TRBV7-9; CDR3 DNA: TGTGCCAGCAGCTGGGGCCTCGGCGGGAACACTGAAGCTTTCTTT; CDR3 protein: CASSWGLGGNTEAFF
D gene: NA; J gene: TRBJ1-5; clone size: NA; V gene: TRBV5-5; CDR3 DNA: TGTGCCAGCAGCTTGGGGGGGCCTACAAGCGGTCAGCCCCAGCATTTT; CDR3 protein: CASSLGGPTSGQPQHF
D gene: TRBD1; J gene: TRBJ2-7; clone size: NA; V gene: TRBV3-1/TRBV3-2; CDR3 DNA: TGTGCCAGCAGCCTAACGGACAGGGGACCCTACGAGCAGTACTTC; CDR3 protein: CASSLTDRGPYEQYF
D gene: NA; J gene: TRBJ2-7; clone size: NA; V gene: TRBV6-5; CDR3 DNA: TGTGCCAGCAGTTGGACAGCCGACCCCACCTACGAGCAGTACTTC; CDR3 protein: CASSWTADPTYEQYF
D gene: TRBD1; J gene: TRBJ2-7; clone size: NA; V gene: TRBV5-4; CDR3 DNA: TGTGCCAGCAGCTACACAGGGGTCTACGAGCAGTACTTC; CDR3 protein: CASSYTGVYEQYF
D gene: TRBD1; J gene: TRBJ2-7; clone size: NA; V gene: TRBV30; CDR3 DNA: TGTGCCTGGAGTCCCGGGACAGGGGATTACGAGCAGTACTTC; CDR3 protein: CAWSPGTGDYEQYF
D gene: TRBD1; J gene: TRBJ1-4; clone size: many; V gene: TRBV4-3; CDR3 DNA: TGCGCCAGCAGCCATCAAATTGACAGGGGGTTAAGTGAAAAACTGTTTTTT; CDR3 protein: CASSHQIDRGLSEKLFF
D gene: TRBD1; J gene: TRBJ1-5; clone size: NA; V gene: TRBV4-3; CDR3 DNA: TGCGCCAGCAGCCAGGGCGGACAGGGCAATCAGCCCCAGCATTTT; CDR3 protein: CASSQGGQGNQPQHF
D gene: NA; J gene: TRBJ2-7; clone size: NA; V gene: TRBV7-6; CDR3 DNA: TGTGCCAGCAGCTTGTCAGCGGGTGCGTCCTACGAGCAGTACTTC; CDR3 protein: CASSLSAGASYEQYF
D gene: TRBD1; J gene: TRBJ2-4; clone size: NA; V gene: TRBV4-1; CDR3 DNA: TGCGCCAGCAGCCCGACAGGGGTAAACATTCAGTACTTC; CDR3 protein: CASSPTGVNIQYF
D gene: NA; J gene: TRBJ1-1; clone size: NA; V gene: TRBV7-3; CDR3 DNA: TGTGCCAGCAGCCCCCTCACGACACCGATGAACACTGAAGCTTTCTTT; CDR3 protein: CASSPLTTPMNTEAFF
D gene: NA; J gene: TRBJ2-7; clone size: NA; V gene: TRBV19; CDR3 DNA: TGTGCCAGTAGTATCCGGCAGCGACGTTTCTACGAGCAGTACTTC; CDR3 protein: CASSIRQRRFYEQYF
D gene: NA; J gene: TRBJ2-5; clone size: NA; V gene: TRBV10-3; CDR3 DNA: TGTGCCATCAGTGAGAGGGACAAACAAGAGACCCAGTACTTC; CDR3 protein: CAISERDKQETQYF
D gene: TRBD1; J gene: TRBJ1-1; clone size: NA; V gene: TRBV4-1; CDR3 DNA: TGCGCCAGCAGCCAAGATGGATCAGGGGGGACTGAAGCTTTCTTT; CDR3 protein: CASSQDGSGGTEAFF
D gene: NA; J gene: TRBJ2-7; clone size: NA; V gene: TRBV20-1; CDR3 DNA: TGCAGTGCTAGTCACAGTGAATACGAGCAGTACTTC; CDR3 protein: CSASHSEYEQYF
D gene: NA; J gene: TRBJ1-1; clone size: NA; V gene: TRBV2; CDR3 DNA: TGTGCCAGCAGTTCCGACAGGTGGAACACTGAAGCTTTCTTT; CDR3 protein: CASSSDRWNTEAFF
D gene: NA; J gene: TRBJ1-5; clone size: once; V gene: TRBV6-5; CDR3 DNA: TGTGCCAGCAGTCCAAAGATCTATAGCAATCAGCCCCAGCATTTT; CDR3 protein: CASSPKIYSNQPQHF
D gene: NA; J gene: TRBJ1-5; clone size: NA; V gene: TRBV6-5; CDR3 DNA: TGTGCCAGCAGCGACACGGTGGTTCAGCCCCAGCATTTT; CDR3 protein: CASSDTVVQPQHF
D gene: NA; J gene: TRBJ2-2; clone size: NA; V gene: TRBV28; CDR3 DNA: TGTGCCAGCAGGTCCGGGAACACCGGGGAGCTGTTTTTT; CDR3 protein: CASRSGNTGELFF
D gene: TRBD2; J gene: TRBJ2-7; clone size: NA; V gene: TRBV2; CDR3 DNA: TGTGCCAGCAGTGGGGGTCCGGGACTAGCGGGAGAGAGGGCCTACGAGCAGTACTTC; CDR3 protein: CASSGGPGLAGERAYEQYF
D gene: TRBD2; J gene: TRBJ2-1; clone size: NA; V gene: TRBV2; CDR3 DNA: TGTGCCAGCAGTGATCCGGGACTACCCAGCTCCTACAATGAGCAGTTCTTC; CDR3 protein: CASSDPGLPSSYNEQFF
D gene: NA; J gene: TRBJ2-7; clone size: once; V gene: TRBV6-5; CDR3 DNA: TGTGCCAGTCGGGGAGTATCCGGCGAGCAGTACTTC; CDR3 protein: CASRGVSGEQYF
D gene: NA; J gene: TRBJ1-5; clone size: NA; V gene: TRBV2; CDR3 DNA: TGTGCCAGCAGTGAAGGACAGATTAGCAATCAGCCCCAGCATTTT; CDR3 protein: CASSEGQISNQPQHF
D gene: NA; J gene: TRBJ2-7; clone size: NA; V gene: TRBV9; CDR3 DNA: TGTGCCAGCAGCGGCCCTGTGGGGGCGAACGAGCAGTACTTC; CDR3 protein: CASSGPVGANEQYF
D gene: NA; J gene: TRBJ1-1; clone size: NA; V gene: TRBV19; CDR3 DNA: TGTGCCAGTAGCCCAGCGGGGATCTTGAACACTGAAGCTTTCTTT; CDR3 protein: CASSPAGILNTEAFF
D gene: NA; J gene: TRBJ2-7; clone size: NA; V gene: TRBV7-9; CDR3 DNA: TGTGCCAGCAGCTTGTCCCATGGACAGCACTCCTACGAGCAGTACTTC; CDR3 protein: CASSLSHGQHSYEQYF
D gene: NA; J gene: TRBJ2-1; clone size: NA; V gene: TRBV7-2; CDR3 DNA: TGTGCCAGCAGCGAGACTACCTACAATGAGCAGTTCTTC; CDR3 protein: CASSETTYNEQFF
D gene: NA; J gene: TRBJ2-2; clone size: NA; V gene: TRBV7-2; CDR3 DNA: TGTGCCAGCAGCATGGGGGACACCCGCACCGGGGAGCTGTTTTTT; CDR3 protein: CASSMGDTRTGELFF